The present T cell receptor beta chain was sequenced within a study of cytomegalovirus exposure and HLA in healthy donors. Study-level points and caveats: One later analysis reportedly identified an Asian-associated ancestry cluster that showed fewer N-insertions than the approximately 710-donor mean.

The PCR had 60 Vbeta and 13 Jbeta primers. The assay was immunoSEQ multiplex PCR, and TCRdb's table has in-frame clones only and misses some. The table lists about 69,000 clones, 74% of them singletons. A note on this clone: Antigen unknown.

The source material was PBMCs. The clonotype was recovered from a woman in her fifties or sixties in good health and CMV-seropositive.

The DNA for the CDR3 is TGTGCCAGCAGCTTCGGGGGGGGGACTGAAGCTTTCTTT. This codes for CASSFGGGTEAFF. The genes are TRBV7-9 and TRBJ1-1, with D possibly matching TRBD1 (5 bases). The V end was cut by 3 bases, the J end by 5 bases, with 10 bases between. The CDR3 extends over 13 amino acids. CDR1 is SEHNR and CDR2 is FQNEAQ in the germline V gene (reference sequence).